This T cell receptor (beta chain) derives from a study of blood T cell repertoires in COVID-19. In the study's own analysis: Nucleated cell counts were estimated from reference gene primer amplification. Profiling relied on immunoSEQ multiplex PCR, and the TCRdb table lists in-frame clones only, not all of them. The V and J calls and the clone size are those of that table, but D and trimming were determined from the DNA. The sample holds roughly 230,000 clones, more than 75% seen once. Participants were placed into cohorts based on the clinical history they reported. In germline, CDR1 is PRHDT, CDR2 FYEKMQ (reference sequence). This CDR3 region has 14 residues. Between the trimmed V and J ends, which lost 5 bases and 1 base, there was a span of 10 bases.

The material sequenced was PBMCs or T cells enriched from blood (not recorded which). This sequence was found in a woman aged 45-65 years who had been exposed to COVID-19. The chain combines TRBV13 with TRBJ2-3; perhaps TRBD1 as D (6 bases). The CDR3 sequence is CASSRRTGTDTQYF. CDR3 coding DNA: TGTGCCAGCAGCAGGCGGACAGGCACAGATACGCAGTATTTT.